This T cell receptor (beta chain) was found in a study of CD8+ T cells in alopecia areata (dated by TCRdb to between 2018 and 2020). Background for the entire study: The treated patients, all with moderate-to-severe alopecia areata, were enrolled in an open-label pilot trial of oral tofacitinib given at 5 to 10 mg twice daily. High-throughput TCRbeta sequencing was used to examine T cell clonal expansion in alopecia areata in both the C3H/HeJ mouse model and human patients. Patients stayed on tofacitinib for 6 to 18 months and then had 6 months of follow-up off drug so that delayed response and recurrence could be assessed. Patients on tofacitinib were biopsied at baseline and after 4 and 24 weeks of treatment, and several of the patients also had a later scalp biopsy. Clonality in the scalp was compared among normal scalp (n=4), patchy alopecia areata scalp (n=8), and alopecia totalis/universalis scalp (n=8). On the human side, TCRbeta sequencing was run on scalp tissue and on sorted CD4+ and CD8+ peripheral blood T cells from healthy controls and from alopecia areata patients with either patchy or totalis/universalis disease. RNA came from the PAXgene miRNA kit for fixed scalp, the miRNeasy kit for PBMCs, and the RNeasy kit for mouse skin. Amplification of TCRbeta CDR3 regions was done by immunoSEQ multiplex PCR using 35 Vbeta forward primers and 13 Jbeta reverse primers.

The paper as a whole reports these results and caveats: Shared TCR sequences between patients were less evident than in mice, which may be partly attributable to HLA diversity in the patient population. Higher clonality and more expanded CD8+ clones were observed in lesional scalp than in normal scalp, particularly in alopecia totalis/universalis, a finding suggestive of antigenic drive. Resident alphabeta T cells in normal human skin are also sequenced, complicating scalp TCR repertoire analysis, unlike mouse skin dominated by gammadelta T cells.

In light of the paper, this sample's time point label describes: baseline before oral tofacitinib. Lesional scalp punch biopsies and peripheral blood were obtained from alopecia areata patients. PBMCs were isolated by density centrifugation and stained for CD3, CD4 and CD8, and CD4+ and CD8+ T cells were sorted on a FACSAria. On this clone itself: Its antigen has not been determined. Per-base quality was not reported, and no clone a single base away is much larger than it.

Taken from cysteine to phenylalanine, the CDR3 has 15 residues. Of all the DNA, just the CDR3 is kept, 45 bases in frame from base 1. CDR1 and CDR2, looked up from the germline V gene, are SGHDT and YYEEEE. Trimming takes 3 bases from V and 4 bases from J, and the germline ends sit 13 bases apart. To prepare the library, the immunoSEQ multiplex PCR assay was applied. RNA was extracted from all samples and reverse transcribed into cDNA, which served as template for TCR sequencing. SuperScript III was used for first-strand cDNA synthesis, primed with a 2:1 mix of oligo-dT and random hexamers. A synthetic immune receptor repertoire was used to assess amplification bias, and residual bias was removed computationally. As for the authors' bioinformatics: Raw reads were preprocessed to remove errors, and CDR3 was defined according to IMGT conventions as the region from the conserved cysteine to phenylalanine. To get clonality, Shannon entropy was normalized by log2 of the number of productive unique TCRs and the result was subtracted from 1. CD4 or CD8 identity of scalp clones was inferred by cross-referencing scalp TCRbeta sequences with sorted blood CD4 and CD8 repertoires. The table was pulled from immuneACCESS by TCRdb, which kept in-frame rearrangements only. Such tables lose some clones; where checked, under half of the loss comes from unresolved V genes, and the rest has no known cause. Clone size and the V and J calls come from that table; the DNA yielded D and trimming. Across this sample there are some 170,000 clones, with about 66% seen only once. 10% to 12% of the sample rests with the top ten.

This clonotype was sampled from a human donor with alopecia areata. This chain is built from TRBV5-6 and TRBJ2-2, with the D gene not confidently named. The input for sequencing was CD8+ T cells sorted from blood, taken at week 0. The CDR3 corresponds to CASSSRARITGELFF. The bases read TGTGCCAGCAGCTCCCGGGCCCGCATCACCGGGGAGCTGTTTTTT.